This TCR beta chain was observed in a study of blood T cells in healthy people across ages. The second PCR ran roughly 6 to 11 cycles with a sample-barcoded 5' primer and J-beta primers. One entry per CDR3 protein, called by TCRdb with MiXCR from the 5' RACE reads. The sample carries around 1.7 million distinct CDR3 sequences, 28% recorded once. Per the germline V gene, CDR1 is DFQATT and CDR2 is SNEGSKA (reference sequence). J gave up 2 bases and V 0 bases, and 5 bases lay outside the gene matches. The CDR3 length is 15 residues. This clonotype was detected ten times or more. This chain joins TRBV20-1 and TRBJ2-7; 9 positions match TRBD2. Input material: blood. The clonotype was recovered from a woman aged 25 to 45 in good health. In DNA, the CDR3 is TGCAGTGCTAGAGATGGCGGGGGGGCGGCCTACGAGCAGTACTTC. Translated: CSARDGGGAAYEQYF.